This T cell receptor (beta chain) was sequenced during a study of early T cells in non-severe SARS-CoV-2 infection. Study as a whole: Sequencing used unsorted whole-blood bulk RNA, so chains lack pairing.

Individual cDNA molecules received unique molecular identifiers during library preparation. TCRdb re-analysed the 5' RACE reads in MiXCR, keeping a single row per CDR3 protein. The sample yields roughly 80,000 distinct CDR3 sequences, around 11% seen once. In germline, CDR1 is SGHRS, CDR2 YFSETQ. V was clipped by 0 bases and J by 4 bases, with 11 bases between them. The CDR3 consists of 15 residues. Many counts were recorded for this clonotype. The input for sequencing was whole blood, taken at baseline. This clonotype was obtained from an adult who was a healthcare worker with PCR-confirmed SARS-CoV-2 infection or an uninfected control (not recorded which). The J gene is TRBJ1-3, the V gene TRBV5-1; D is possibly TRBD1 (5 bases). The DNA for the CDR3 is TGCGCCAGCAGCTTGGATGGGGGTCCAGGAAACACCATATATTTT. Translated: CASSLDGGPGNTIYF.